This T cell receptor (beta chain) was retrieved from a study of shared clonotypes between healthy human individuals. About the study: In total, the donors were a couple of women and a few men aged 18 to 49.

CD45RO-negative, CCR7-selected cells formed the naive CD8 fraction, which excluded terminally differentiated effector memory CD45RA+ cells. All donors qualified as healthy HIV-negative adults and had experienced no recent acute infections or vaccinations. Trimming pared 6 bases from V and 0 bases from J, leaving 15 bases between. The CDR3 is 15 amino acids. Germline loops: CDR1 MNHNY, CDR2 SVGAGI (reference sequence). Sequencing used immunoSEQ multiplex PCR; TCRdb keeps in-frame clones, though not all of them. This table has hundreds of thousands of clones, around 96% appearing once. V gene TRBV6-6 combines with J gene TRBJ2-7, with D perhaps assigned TRBD1 or TRBD2 (5 bases each). This sequence was found in a woman younger than 45 in good health. The sample comprised naive CD8+ T cells sorted from blood. The CDR3 loop is CASSRGEGSSYEQYF. The CDR3 DNA follows: TGTGCCAGCAGCCGGGGTGAGGGGAGCTCCTACGAGCAGTACTTC.